This T cell receptor (beta chain) was documented in a study of blood T cell repertoires in COVID-19. The assay was immunoSEQ multiplex PCR, and TCRdb's table has in-frame clones only and misses some. The sample carries more than 25,000 clones, roughly 94% recorded once. The V and J ends lost 4 bases and 0 bases, in that order; junction bases with no gene match: 3. The V gene's germline CDR1 is MNHNY and CDR2 SVGAGI (reference sequence). The CDR3 extends over 15 amino acids. This receptor was identified in a human donor with active COVID-19. The donor label of this sample is uncertain. V gene TRBV6-6 combines with J gene TRBJ1-1, with 9 bases fitting TRBD1. Sequences were obtained from peripheral blood. The CDR3 DNA is TGTGCCAGCAGTTCCCGGGACAGGGTGAACACTGAAGCTTTCTTT. This translates into CASSSRDRVNTEAFF.